This entry concerns a single T cell receptor (beta chain). Germline V lookup: CDR1 MNHEY, CDR2 SVGAGI. The CDR3 has 15 amino acids. Between the trimmed V and J ends, which lost 5 bases and 1 base, there was a span of 14 bases. The entry originates in a study of T cell responses to AZD1222 COVID-19 vaccine. The method was immunoSEQ multiplex PCR; TCRdb's version includes in-frame clones alone and lacks a portion of them. The repertoire has more than 95,000 clones, approximately 89% of them found once; the top ten carry approximately 4.7%. The sequence derives from an adult who received the AZD1222 COVID-19 vaccine. Source: peripheral blood, taken 28 days after the second AZD1222 dose. J is TRBJ2-5 and V is TRBV6-5, with D perhaps given as TRBD1 or TRBD2 (6 bases each). The CDR3 DNA reads TGTGCCAGCAGTACCTGGACAGCGGGCCAAGAGACCCAGTACTTC. This sequence encodes CASSTWTAGQETQYF.